Below, 19 T cell receptor beta chains from the same sample are listed, as sequenced in a study of blood T cell repertoires in COVID-19. TCRdb keeps only in-frame clones here, not all; method: immunoSEQ multiplex PCR. The sample lists about 120,000 clones, around 85% occurring once. The sequenced sample was peripheral blood. Source of these receptors: a man over 45 with acute or convalescent COVID-19.

This chain uses TRBV9 with TRBJ2-7; TRBD2 aligns across 8 bases. V was pared by 0 bases and J by 1 base, with 3 bases of the junction left unmatched. CDR3 length: 15 amino acids. Germline assignment: CDR1 SGDLS and CDR2 YYNGEE. CDR3 in DNA: TGTGCCAGCAGCGTAGCGGGAGGGCCATCCTACGAGCAGTACTTC. Translating it yields CASSVAGGPSYEQYF.

This chain links TRBV28 with TRBJ1-2; no reliable D call. The CDR3 is 13 amino acids. Trimming cost V 5 bases and J 4 bases, with 11 bases left between them. Per germline, CDR1 MDHEN and CDR2 SYDVKM. CDR3 nucleotides: TGTGCCAGCAGTCCCAGGATTAGCTATGGCTACACCTTC. It codes for CASSPRISYGYTF.

This clone has ten or more counts. The V and J genes are TRBV28 and TRBJ1-5; 10 bases match TRBD1. CDR1 and CDR2 (germline): MDHEN, SYDVKM. The V segment lost 6 bases and the J segment 6 bases; nucleotides outside the gene matches: 11. The CDR3 runs 16 residues. The CDR3 loop is CASRLSGQGESQPQHF. In DNA, the CDR3 is TGTGCCAGCAGACTATCAGGACAGGGGGAAAGTCAGCCCCAGCATTTT.

The chain links TRBV19 to TRBJ1-2, with 8 nucleotides matching TRBD1. The CDR3 extends over 13 amino acids. V trimming: 2 bases; J trimming: 8 bases; junction bases outside the gene matches: 4. Germline V lookup: CDR1 LNHDA, CDR2 SQIVND (reference sequence). CDR3 coding DNA: TGTGCCAGTAGTATATCCGACAGGGGCGGCTACACCTTC. This encodes CASSISDRGGYTF.

The rearrangement uses TRBV13 and TRBJ1-2; possibly TRBD1 for D (5 bases). Germline V gene data show CDR1 as PRHDT and CDR2 as FYEKMQ (reference sequence). Trimming shortened V by 5 bases and J by 0 bases, and 19 bases separated the two germline ends. This CDR3 is built from 17 residues. Written as DNA, the CDR3 is TGTGCCAGCAGCCCTATGGGAGGGGAGAGGACTAACTATGGCTACACCTTC. Its translation: CASSPMGGERTNYGYTF.

The chain combines TRBV9 with TRBJ2-2, with D tentatively TRBD2 (6 bases). V lost 4 bases, J lost 4 bases, and 20 bases lay in between. The CDR3 runs 17 residues. Germline assignment: CDR1 SGDLS and CDR2 YYNGEE. The CDR3 loop reads CASSSYGSSGSTGELFF. CDR3 sequence (DNA): TGTGCCAGCAGCTCCTATGGGAGTAGCGGATCCACCGGGGAGCTGTTTTTT.

This sequence joins TRBV10-3 and TRBJ2-2; 8 bases agree with TRBD1. The CDR3 has 18 amino acids. V shed 0 bases, J shed 1 base, and the junction held 7 bases outside the gene matches. From germline, CDR1 is ENHRY and CDR2 SYGVKD. CDR3 coding DNA: TGTGCCATCAGTGAGTCGAAGCGACAGGGGATGAACACCGGGGAGCTGTTTTTT. Amino acid sequence: CAISESKRQGMNTGELFF.

The V gene is TRBV9, the J gene TRBJ1-6; D unclear. Germline V gives CDR1 SGDLS, CDR2 YYNGEE. The CDR3 runs to 16 residues. Trimming took off 0 bases at V and 0 bases at J, with 7 bases between the two ends. CDR3 in amino acids: CASSVDDNSYNSPLHF. CDR3 sequence (DNA): TGTGCCAGCAGCGTAGACGACAACTCCTATAATTCACCCCTCCACTTT. The full variable domain, with the rest looked up from reference TRBV9 and TRBJ1-6, is DSGVTQTPKHLITATGQRVTLRCSPRSGDLSVYWYQQSLDQGLQFLIQYYNGEERAKGNILERFSAQQFPDLHSELNLSSLELGDSALYFCASSVDDNSYNSPLHFGNGTRLTVT.

Concerning this clone: The sample holds other DNA sequences that translate to the same CDR3. The chain recombines TRBV5-1 with TRBJ1-1; no clear D gene. CDR3 length equals 13 residues. Looked up from germline, CDR1 is SGHRS and CDR2 is YFSETQ. Trimming took 0 bases from V and 1 from J, leaving 4 bases between them. CDR3 nucleotides: TGCGCCAGCAGCTTGGATCAGAACACTGAAGCTTTCTTT. Protein: CASSLDQNTEAFF.

The V and J genes are TRBV28 and TRBJ2-1; 11 bases are shared with TRBD2. CDR1 and CDR2 (germline): MDHEN, SYDVKM. This CDR3 comprises 15 residues. V was pared by 0 bases and J by 7 bases, with 2 bases of the junction left unmatched. The CDR3 here is CASSLWPSGGNEQFF. The DNA for the CDR3 is TGTGCCAGCAGTTTATGGCCTAGCGGGGGGAATGAGCAGTTCTTC.

In this sample, this clone turned up once. This chain connects TRBV4-1 to TRBJ1-1, with TRBD1 identical over 8 bases. V lost 3 bases, J lost 5 bases, and 8 bases stayed unmatched. Germline-derived CDR1 and CDR2 are MGHRA and YSYEKL. The CDR3 spans 15 residues. The chain's CDR3 is CASSQSGGAGTEAFF. The CDR3, as DNA: TGCGCCAGCAGCCAGTCAGGGGGCGCGGGAACTGAAGCTTTCTTT.

The chain uses TRBV5-1 and TRBJ2-7, with TRBD2 matching over 11 bases. The CDR3 length is 16 residues. Germline assignment: CDR1 SGHRS and CDR2 YFSETQ. Trimming took 0 bases from V and 2 from J; bases not matched to a gene: 4. CDR3 sequence: CASSLDGTSGTYEQYF. CDR3 DNA: TGCGCCAGCAGCTTGGACGGGACTAGCGGTACCTACGAGCAGTACTTC.

The chain recombines TRBV10-2 with TRBJ1-5; 9 bases are a match to TRBD1. Trimming cost V 10 bases and J 4 bases; bases outside gene matches: 11. CDR1 is WSHSY, CDR2 SAAADI, per germline. CDR3 length: 15 residues. The CDR3 sequence: CATKAGTGRNQPQHF. The CDR3 bases are TGCGCCACGAAGGCCGGGACAGGGAGGAATCAGCCCCAGCATTTT.

The chain carries TRBV14 and TRBJ1-2; 7 bases line up with TRBD1. This CDR3 contains 17 residues. The J segment lost 3 bases and the V segment lost 3 bases, leaving 13 bases of the junction unmatched. The germline gives CDR1 SGHDN, CDR2 FVKESK. The CDR3 nucleotides read TGTGCCAGCAGCCAGACAAAAGGAGGGGGCATGTACTATGGCTACACCTTC. Amino acid sequence: CASSQTKGGGMYYGYTF.

V usage is TRBV7-9 and J usage is TRBJ2-7; D is unresolved. The CDR3 covers 16 residues. V dropped 1 base and J dropped 3 bases, with 16 bases sitting between them. Germline V gene data show CDR1 as SEHNR and CDR2 as FQNEAQ (reference sequence). For the CDR3, the DNA is TGTGCCAGCAGCTTAGGTCGAGGCACTGCGAGCTACGAGCAGTACTTC. Amino acid sequence: CASSLGRGTASYEQYF.

The chain recombines TRBV27 with TRBJ1-1, with TRBD1 as a possible D gene (6 bases). The CDR3 is 14 amino acids. Trimming cost V 6 bases and J 5 bases, with 16 bases left between them. Germline lookup yields CDR1 MNHEY and CDR2 SMNVEV (reference sequence). CDR3 sequence reads: CASRRTVQDTEAFF. The CDR3 DNA reads as TGTGCCAGCAGAAGGACAGTTCAGGATACTGAAGCTTTCTTT.

The genes are TRBV6-2 or TRBV6-3 and TRBJ1-6; tentative D call: TRBD1 (5 bases). Germline-derived CDR1 and CDR2 are MNHEY and SVGEGT. The CDR3 has 14 amino acids. Trimming removed 4 bases from V and 5 bases from J, with 9 bases in between. The CDR3 nucleotides read TGTGCCAGCAGTTCAGGGAGGAATAATTCACCCCTCCACTTT. As protein: CASSSGRNNSPLHF.

V usage is TRBV4-1 and J usage is TRBJ1-5; D is unresolved. Germline CDR1 MGHRA, CDR2 YSYEKL. The length of the CDR3 is 14 residues. V lost 3 bases and J 6 bases, leaving 12 bases between the germline ends. The CDR3 spells CASSHPPGAQPQHF. Here the CDR3 DNA reads TGCGCCAGCAGCCACCCCCCAGGCGCTCAGCCCCAGCATTTT.

The J gene is TRBJ1-2, the V gene TRBV16; D is unclear. V was pared by 1 base and J by 1 base, with 10 bases between. Germline-derived CDR1 and CDR2 are KGHSY and FQNENV. CDR3 length: 15 amino acids. The CDR3 loop is CASSQFYSSNYGYTF. In DNA, the CDR3 is TGTGCCAGCAGCCAATTTTACAGCAGTAACTATGGCTACACCTTC.